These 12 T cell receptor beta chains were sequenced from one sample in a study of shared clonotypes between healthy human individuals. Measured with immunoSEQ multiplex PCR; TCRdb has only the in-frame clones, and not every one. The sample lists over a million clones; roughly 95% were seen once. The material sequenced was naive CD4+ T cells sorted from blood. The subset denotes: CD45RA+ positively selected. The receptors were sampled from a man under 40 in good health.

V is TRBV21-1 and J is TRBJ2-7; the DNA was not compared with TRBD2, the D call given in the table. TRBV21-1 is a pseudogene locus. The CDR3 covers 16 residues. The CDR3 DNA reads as TGTGCCAGCAGCAAAGGGACTAGCGGGGTGTGCTACGAGCAGTACTTC. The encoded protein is CASSKGTSGVCYEQYF.

CDR3 sequence (DNA): TGTGCCAGCAGCCTCGGCCTAGCGGGAGCGTCAGATACGCAGTATTTT. Its translation is CASSLGLAGASDTQYF. The chain uses TRBV7-9 and TRBJ2-3; 10 bases are a match to TRBD2. This CDR3 is built from 16 residues. The ends lost 5 bases at V and 4 bases at J; junction bases unmatched: 9. Germline V gene lookup returns CDR1 SEHNR and CDR2 FQNEAQ (reference sequence).

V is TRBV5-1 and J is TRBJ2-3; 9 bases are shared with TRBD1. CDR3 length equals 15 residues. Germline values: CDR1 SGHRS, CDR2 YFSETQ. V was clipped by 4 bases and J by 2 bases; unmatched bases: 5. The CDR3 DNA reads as TGCGCCAGCAGCGTCCGGGACAGGGCCACAGATACGCAGTATTTT. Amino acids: CASSVRDRATDTQYF.

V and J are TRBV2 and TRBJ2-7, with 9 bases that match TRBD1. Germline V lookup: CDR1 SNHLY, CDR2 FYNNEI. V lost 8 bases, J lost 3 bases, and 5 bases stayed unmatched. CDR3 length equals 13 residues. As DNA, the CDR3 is TGTGCCAGCCAAGGGACAGGGTTCTACGAGCAGTACTTC. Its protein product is CASQGTGFYEQYF.

CDR3 region: CASSSDIGSYEQYF. CDR3 nucleotide sequence: TGCGCCAGCAGCAGTGACATTGGATCCTACGAGCAGTACTTC. V gene TRBV5-1 combines with J gene TRBJ2-7; no clear D gene. CDR1 is SGHRS, CDR2 YFSETQ, per germline. This CDR3 is built from 14 residues. V dropped 4 bases and J dropped 1 base, with 12 bases sitting between them.

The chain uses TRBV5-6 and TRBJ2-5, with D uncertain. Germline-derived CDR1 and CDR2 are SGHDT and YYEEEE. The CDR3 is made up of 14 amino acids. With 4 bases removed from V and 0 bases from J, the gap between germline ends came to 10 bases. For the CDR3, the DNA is TGTGCCAGCAGCCCTACCGACTACCAAGAGACCCAGTACTTC. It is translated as CASSPTDYQETQYF.

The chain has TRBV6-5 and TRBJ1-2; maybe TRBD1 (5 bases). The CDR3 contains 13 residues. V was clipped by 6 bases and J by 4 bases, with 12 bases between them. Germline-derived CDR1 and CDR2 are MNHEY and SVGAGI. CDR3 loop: CASRPGGGYGYTF. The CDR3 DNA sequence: TGTGCCAGCAGGCCTGGGGGGGGCTATGGCTACACCTTC.

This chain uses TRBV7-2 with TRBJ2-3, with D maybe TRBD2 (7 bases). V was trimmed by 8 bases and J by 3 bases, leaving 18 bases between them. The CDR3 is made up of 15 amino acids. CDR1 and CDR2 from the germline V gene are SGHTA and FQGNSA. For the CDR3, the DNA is TGTGCCAGCCAGAAGTGGGGGCGGGAGACAGATACGCAGTATTTT. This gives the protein CASQKWGRETDTQYF.

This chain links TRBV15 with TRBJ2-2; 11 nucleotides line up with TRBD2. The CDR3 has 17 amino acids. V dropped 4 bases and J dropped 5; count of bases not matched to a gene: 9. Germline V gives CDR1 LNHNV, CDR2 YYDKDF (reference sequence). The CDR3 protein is CATSKDLAGGRTGELFF. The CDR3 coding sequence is TGTGCCACCAGCAAAGACTTAGCGGGAGGGAGAACCGGGGAGCTGTTTTTT.

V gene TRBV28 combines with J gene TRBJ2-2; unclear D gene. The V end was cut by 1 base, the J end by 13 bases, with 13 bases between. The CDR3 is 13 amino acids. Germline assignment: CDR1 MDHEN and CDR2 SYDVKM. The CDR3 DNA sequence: TGTGCCAGCAGTTTATTGTCACCGGGCCTGCTGTTTTTT. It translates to CASSLLSPGLLFF.

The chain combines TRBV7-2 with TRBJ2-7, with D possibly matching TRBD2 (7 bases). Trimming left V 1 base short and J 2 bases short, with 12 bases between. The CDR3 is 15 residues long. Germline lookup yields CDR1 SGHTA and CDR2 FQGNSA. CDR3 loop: CASSLVGGGPYEQYF. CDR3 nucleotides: TGTGCCAGCAGCTTAGTGGGCGGGGGCCCCTACGAGCAGTACTTC.

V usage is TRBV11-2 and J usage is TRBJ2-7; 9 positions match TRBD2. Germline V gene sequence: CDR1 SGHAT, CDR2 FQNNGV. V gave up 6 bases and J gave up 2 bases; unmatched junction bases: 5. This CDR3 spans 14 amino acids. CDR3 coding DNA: TGTGCCAGCAGTCGACTAGCGGACACCTACGAGCAGTACTTC. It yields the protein CASSRLADTYEQYF.